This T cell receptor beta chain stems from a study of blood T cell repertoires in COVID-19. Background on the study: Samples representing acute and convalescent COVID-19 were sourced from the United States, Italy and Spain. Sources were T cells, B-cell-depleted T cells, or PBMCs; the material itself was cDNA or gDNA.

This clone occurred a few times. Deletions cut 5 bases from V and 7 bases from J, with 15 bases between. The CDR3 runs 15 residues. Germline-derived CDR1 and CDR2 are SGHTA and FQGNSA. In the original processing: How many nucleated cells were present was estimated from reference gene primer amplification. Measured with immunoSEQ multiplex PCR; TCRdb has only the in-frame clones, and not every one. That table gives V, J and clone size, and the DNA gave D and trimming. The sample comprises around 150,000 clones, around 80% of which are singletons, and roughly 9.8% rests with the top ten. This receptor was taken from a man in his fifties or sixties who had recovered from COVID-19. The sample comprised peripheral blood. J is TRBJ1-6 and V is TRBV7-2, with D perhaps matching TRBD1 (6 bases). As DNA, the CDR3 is TGTGCCAGCAGCCTTGGACAGAGAGGAAATTCACCCCTCCACTTT. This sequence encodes CASSLGQRGNSPLHF. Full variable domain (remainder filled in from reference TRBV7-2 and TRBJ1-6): GAGVSQSPSNKVTEKGKDVELRCDPISGHTALYWYRQSLGQGLEFLIYFQGNSAPDKSGLPSDRFSAERTGGSVSTLTIQRTQQEDSAVYLCASSLGQRGNSPLHFGNGTRLTVT.